This TCR beta chain was obtained from a study of T cell repertoires in cytomegalovirus infection. Regarding the study as a whole: Ex vivo responses were dominated by HLA-C-restricted CMV-specific TCR beta clonotypes.

The table lists this clonotype with a few counts. What it binds is not known. TCRdb re-called the reads through MiXCR, storing one row per CDR3 protein. This sample has 70,000 to 95,000 distinct CDR3 sequences, with 25% to 30% found just once. The source of this sequence is a human donor in good health (CMV status not recorded). Some clones in this sample may be carry-over from other donors' samples. The sequenced sample was CD8+ T cells from cultured PBMCs, obtained from culture after CMV antigen stimulation.

The CDR3 coding sequence is TGTGCCACCAGTGACGCCGGGCCCGGGGGTGAGCAGTTCTTC. It is translated as CATSDAGPGGEQFF. The rearrangement joins TRBV24-1 to TRBJ2-1; maybe TRBD2 (6 bases). CDR1 and CDR2 from the germline V gene are KGHDR and SFDVKD. Deletions cut 4 bases from V and 9 bases from J, with 15 bases between. CDR3 length: 14 amino acids.